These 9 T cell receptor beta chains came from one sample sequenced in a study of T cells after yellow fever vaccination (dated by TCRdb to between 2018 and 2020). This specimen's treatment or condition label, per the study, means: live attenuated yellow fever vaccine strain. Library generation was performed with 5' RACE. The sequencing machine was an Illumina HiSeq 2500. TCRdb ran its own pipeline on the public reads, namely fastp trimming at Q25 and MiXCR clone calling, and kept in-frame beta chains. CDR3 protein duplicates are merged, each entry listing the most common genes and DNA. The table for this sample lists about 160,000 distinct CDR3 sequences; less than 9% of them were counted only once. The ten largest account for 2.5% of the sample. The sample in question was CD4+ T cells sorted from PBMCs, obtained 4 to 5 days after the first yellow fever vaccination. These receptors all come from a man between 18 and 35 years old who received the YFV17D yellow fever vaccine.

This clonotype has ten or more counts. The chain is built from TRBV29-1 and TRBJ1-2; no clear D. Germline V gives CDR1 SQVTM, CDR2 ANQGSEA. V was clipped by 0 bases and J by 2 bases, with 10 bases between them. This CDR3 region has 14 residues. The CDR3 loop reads CSVEDSEANYGYTF. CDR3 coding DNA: TGCAGCGTTGAAGATAGCGAGGCCAACTATGGCTACACCTTC.

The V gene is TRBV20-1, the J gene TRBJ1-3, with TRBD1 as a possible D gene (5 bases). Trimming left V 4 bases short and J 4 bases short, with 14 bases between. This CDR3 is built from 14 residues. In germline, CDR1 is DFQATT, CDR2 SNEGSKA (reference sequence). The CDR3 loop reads CSAIRQGFGNTIYF. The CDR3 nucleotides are TGCAGTGCTATACGCCAGGGTTTCGGAAACACCATATATTTT.

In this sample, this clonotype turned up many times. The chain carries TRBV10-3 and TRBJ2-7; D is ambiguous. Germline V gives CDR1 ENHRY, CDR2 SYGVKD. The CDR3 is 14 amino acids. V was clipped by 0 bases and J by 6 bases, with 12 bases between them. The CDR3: CAISESSKGREQYV. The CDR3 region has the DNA TGTGCCATCAGTGAGTCGTCGAAAGGTCGCGAGCAGTACGTC.

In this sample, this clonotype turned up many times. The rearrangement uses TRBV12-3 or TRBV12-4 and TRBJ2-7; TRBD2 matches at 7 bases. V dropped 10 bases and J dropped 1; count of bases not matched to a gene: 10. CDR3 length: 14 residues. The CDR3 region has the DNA TGTGCCATCGACGGGAGGAAGCGATCCTACGAGCAGTACTTC. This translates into CAIDGRKRSYEQYF.

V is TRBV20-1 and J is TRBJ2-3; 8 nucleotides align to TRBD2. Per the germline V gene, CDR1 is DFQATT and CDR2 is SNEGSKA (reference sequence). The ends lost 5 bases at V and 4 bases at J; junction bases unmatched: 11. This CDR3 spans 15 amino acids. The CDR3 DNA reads TGCAGTGCTCTCAATGCGGGGGGTTTTGCAGATACGCAGTATTTT. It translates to CSALNAGGFADTQYF.

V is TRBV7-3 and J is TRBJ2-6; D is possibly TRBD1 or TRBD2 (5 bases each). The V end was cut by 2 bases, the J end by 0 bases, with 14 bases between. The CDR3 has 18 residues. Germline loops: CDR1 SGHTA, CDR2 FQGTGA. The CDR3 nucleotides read TGTGCCAGCAGCTTAGCCGGGACCGACTACTCTGGGGCCAACGTCCTGACTTTC. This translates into CASSLAGTDYSGANVLTF.

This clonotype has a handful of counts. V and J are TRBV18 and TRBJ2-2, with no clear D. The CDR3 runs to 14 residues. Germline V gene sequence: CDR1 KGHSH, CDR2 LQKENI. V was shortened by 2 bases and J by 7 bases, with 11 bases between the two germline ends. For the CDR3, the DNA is TGTGCCAGCTCACCAAAAGGGTTCAACGGGGAGCTGTTTTTT. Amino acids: CASSPKGFNGELFF.

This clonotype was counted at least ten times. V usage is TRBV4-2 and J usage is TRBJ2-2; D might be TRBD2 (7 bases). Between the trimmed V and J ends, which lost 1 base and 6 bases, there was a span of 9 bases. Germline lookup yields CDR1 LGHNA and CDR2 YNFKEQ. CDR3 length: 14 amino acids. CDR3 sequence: CASSQGGGPGELFF. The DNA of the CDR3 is TGTGCCAGCAGCCAAGGGGGGGGGCCCGGGGAGCTGTTTTTT.

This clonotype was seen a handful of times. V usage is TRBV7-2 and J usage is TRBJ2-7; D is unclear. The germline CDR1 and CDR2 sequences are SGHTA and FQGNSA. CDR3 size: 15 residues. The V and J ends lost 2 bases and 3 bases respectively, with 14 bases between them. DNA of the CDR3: TGTGCCAGCAGCTTATCCCGCCCCCCCGGCTACGAGCAGTACTTC. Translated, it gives CASSLSRPPGYEQYF.